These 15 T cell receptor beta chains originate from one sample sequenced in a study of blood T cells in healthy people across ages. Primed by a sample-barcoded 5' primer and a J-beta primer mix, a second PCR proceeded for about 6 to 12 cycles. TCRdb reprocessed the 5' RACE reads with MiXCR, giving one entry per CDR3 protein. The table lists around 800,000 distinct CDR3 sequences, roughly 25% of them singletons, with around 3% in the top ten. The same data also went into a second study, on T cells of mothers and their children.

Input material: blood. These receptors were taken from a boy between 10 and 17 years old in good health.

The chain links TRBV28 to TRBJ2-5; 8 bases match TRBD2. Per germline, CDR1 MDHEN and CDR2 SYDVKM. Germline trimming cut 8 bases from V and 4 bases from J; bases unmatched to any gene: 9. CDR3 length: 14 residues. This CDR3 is CASGTSGPGETQYF. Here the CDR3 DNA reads TGTGCCAGCGGCACTAGCGGCCCGGGAGAGACCCAGTACTTC.

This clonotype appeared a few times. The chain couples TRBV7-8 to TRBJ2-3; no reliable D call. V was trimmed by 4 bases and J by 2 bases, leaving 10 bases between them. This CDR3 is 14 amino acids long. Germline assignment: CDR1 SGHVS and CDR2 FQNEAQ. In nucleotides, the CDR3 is TGTGCCAGCAGCTCCCGGGTGAACACAGATACGCAGTATTTT. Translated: CASSSRVNTDTQYF.

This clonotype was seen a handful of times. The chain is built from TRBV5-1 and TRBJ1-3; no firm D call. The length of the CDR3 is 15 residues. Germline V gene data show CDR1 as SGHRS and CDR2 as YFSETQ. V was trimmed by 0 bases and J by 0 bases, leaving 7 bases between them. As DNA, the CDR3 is TGCGCCAGCAGCTTGGAGGCAGTCTCTGGAAACACCATATATTTT. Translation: CASSLEAVSGNTIYF.

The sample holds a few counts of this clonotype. In DNA, the CDR3 is TGTGCCAGCAGCGAAGGTAGCGGGGGCTCCTACAATGAGCAGTTCTTC. It is translated as CASSEGSGGSYNEQFF. V is TRBV4-2 and J is TRBJ2-1; 9 bases fit TRBD2. CDR3 length: 16 amino acids. CDR1 is LGHNA and CDR2 is YNFKEQ in the germline V gene. V trimming: 5 bases; J trimming: 0 bases; junction bases outside the gene matches: 5.

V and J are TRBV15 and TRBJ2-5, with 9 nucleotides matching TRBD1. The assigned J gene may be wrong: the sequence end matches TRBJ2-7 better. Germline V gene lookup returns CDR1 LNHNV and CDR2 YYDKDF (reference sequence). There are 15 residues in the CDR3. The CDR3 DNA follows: TGTGCCACCAGCAGAGGGGACAGGGATACCTACGAGCAGTACTTC. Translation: CATSRGDRDTYEQYF.

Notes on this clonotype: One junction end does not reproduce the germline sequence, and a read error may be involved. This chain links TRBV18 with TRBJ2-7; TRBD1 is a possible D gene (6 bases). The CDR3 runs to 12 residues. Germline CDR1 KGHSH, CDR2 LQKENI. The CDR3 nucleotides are TGTGCCAGCTCCGAGGACAGTTACGAGCAGTCCTTC. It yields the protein CASSEDSYEQSF.

In DNA form, the CDR3 reads TGCGCCAGCAGCCTCAGAGAGGGTAGCGGGGGGACGGGGGAGACCCAGTACTTC. Its protein product is CASSLREGSGGTGETQYF. This chain uses TRBV4-1 with TRBJ2-5; 10 bases line up with TRBD2. The V gene end was trimmed by 4 bases and the J gene end by 5 bases; junction bases not matched to a gene: 16. The V gene's germline CDR1 is MGHRA and CDR2 YSYEKL. The CDR3 is 18 residues long.

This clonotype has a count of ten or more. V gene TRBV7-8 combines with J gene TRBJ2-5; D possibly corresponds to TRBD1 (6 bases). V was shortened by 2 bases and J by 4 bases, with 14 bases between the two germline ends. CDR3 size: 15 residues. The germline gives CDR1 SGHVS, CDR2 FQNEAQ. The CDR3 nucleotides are TGTGCCAGCAGCTTATTTCGAGGGACACGAGAGACCCAGTACTTC. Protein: CASSLFRGTRETQYF.

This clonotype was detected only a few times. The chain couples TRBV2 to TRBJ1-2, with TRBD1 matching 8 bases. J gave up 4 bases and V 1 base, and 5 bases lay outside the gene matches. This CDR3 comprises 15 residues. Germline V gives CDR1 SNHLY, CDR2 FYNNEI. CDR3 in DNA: TGTGCCAGCAGTGAAGAGGGACAGGCCTCCTATGGCTACACCTTC. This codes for CASSEEGQASYGYTF.

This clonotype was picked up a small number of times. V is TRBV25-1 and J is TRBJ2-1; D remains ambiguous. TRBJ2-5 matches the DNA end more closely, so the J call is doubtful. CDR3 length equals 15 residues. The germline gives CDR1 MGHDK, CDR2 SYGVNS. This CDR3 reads CASSDLSRDLETQYF. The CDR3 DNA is TGTGCCAGCAGTGACCTTTCTAGGGATCTTGAGACCCAGTACTTC.

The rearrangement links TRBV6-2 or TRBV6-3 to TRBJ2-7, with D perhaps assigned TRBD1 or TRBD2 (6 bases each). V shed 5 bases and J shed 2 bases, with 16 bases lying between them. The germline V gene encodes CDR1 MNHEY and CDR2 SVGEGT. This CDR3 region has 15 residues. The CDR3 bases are TGTGCCAGCAGTACATCAACGGGGGCCCCCTACGAGCAGTACTTC. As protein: CASSTSTGAPYEQYF.

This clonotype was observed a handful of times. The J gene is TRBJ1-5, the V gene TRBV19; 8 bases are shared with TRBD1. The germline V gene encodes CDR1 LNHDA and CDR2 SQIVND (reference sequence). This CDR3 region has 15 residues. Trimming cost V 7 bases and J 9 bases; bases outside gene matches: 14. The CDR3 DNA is TGTGCCAGTAATCAGCAGGGGGCTGCGGGGGCGCCCCAGCATTTT. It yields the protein CASNQQGAAGAPQHF.

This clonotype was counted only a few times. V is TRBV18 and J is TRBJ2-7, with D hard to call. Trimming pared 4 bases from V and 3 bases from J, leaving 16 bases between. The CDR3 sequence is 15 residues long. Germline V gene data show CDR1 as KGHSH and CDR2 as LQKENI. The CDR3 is CASSLEQSLFYEQYF. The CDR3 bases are TGTGCCAGCTCACTAGAACAGTCATTATTCTACGAGCAGTACTTC.

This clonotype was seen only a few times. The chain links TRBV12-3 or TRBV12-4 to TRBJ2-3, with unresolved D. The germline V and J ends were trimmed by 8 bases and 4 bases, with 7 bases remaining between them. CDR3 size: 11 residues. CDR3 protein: CASSRADTQYF. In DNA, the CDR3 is TGTGCCAGCTCACGAGCAGATACGCAGTATTTT.

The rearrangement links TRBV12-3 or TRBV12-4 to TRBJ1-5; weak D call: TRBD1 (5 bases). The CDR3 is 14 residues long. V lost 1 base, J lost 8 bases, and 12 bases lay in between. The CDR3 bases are TGTGCCAGCAGTTTAGACCCAGGGTGGGAGCCCCAGCATTTT. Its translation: CASSLDPGWEPQHF.